The TCR beta chain under discussion was sequenced for a study of T cell responses to AZD1222 COVID-19 vaccine. Whole-study findings and limits: The breadth and depth of Spike-specific TCRs increased once two AZD1222 doses had been given. There were mostly white British donors and more females than males, and clonal diversity was possibly underestimated. Regions 160-218 and 743-854 held dominance among vaccine-associated CD4 TCRs, which spanned spike. Nearly half of spike-specific TCRs reportedly go after variant regions that carry no mutations.

This clone showed up just once. The antigen remains unidentified. The germline gives CDR1 MNHEY, CDR2 SVGEGT. V was shortened by 2 bases and J by 8 bases, with 12 bases between the two germline ends. The CDR3 covers 14 residues. Assay: immunoSEQ multiplex PCR; the TCRdb copy retains only in-frame clones and omits some. This sample yields 100,000 to 150,000 clones, of which 90% are seen a single time; approximately 7.6% belongs to the top ten. The TCR originated in an adult in good health. The chain carries TRBV6-2 or TRBV6-3 and TRBJ1-4; TRBD1 is a possible D gene (6 bases). This specimen consisted of peripheral blood, obtained on day 0 of AZD1222 vaccination. This CDR3 reads CASSYGTWDEKLFF. CDR3 in DNA: TGTGCCAGCAGTTACGGGACATGGGACGAAAAACTGTTTTTT.